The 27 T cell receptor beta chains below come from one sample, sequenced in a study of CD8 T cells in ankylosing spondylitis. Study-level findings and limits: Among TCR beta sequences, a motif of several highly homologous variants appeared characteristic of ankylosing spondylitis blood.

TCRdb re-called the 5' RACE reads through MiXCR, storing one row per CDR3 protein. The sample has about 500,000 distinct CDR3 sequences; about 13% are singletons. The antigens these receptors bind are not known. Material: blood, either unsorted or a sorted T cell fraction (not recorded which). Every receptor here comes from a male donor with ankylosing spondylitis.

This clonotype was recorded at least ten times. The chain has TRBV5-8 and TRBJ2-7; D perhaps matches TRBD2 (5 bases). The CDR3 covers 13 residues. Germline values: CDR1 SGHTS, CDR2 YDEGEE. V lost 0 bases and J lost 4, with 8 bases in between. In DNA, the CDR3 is TGTGCCAGCAGCTTGGGGGAGAATTACGAGCAGTACTTC. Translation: CASSLGENYEQYF.

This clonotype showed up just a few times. CDR3 nucleotide sequence: TGCAGTGCTCTCGGGCGGGCCCAGTACTTC. It is translated as CSALGRAQYF. The V gene is TRBV20-1, the J gene TRBJ2-5; D might be TRBD2 (5 bases). V was cut by 5 bases and J by 9 bases, with 10 bases left in between. Germline loops: CDR1 DFQATT, CDR2 SNEGSKA (reference sequence). The CDR3 runs 10 residues.

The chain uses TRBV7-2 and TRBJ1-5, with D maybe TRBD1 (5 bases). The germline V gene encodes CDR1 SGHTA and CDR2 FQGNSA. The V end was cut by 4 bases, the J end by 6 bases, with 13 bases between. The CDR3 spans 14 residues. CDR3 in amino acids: CASSSPGLGQPQHF. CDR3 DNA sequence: TGTGCCAGCAGCTCCCCAGGGCTTGGTCAGCCCCAGCATTTT.

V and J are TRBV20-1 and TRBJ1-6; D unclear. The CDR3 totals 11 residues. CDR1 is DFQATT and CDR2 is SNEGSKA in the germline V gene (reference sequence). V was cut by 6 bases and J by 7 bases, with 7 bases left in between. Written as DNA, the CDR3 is TGCAGTGCACAGTCGAATTCACCCCTCCACTTT. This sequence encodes CSAQSNSPLHF.

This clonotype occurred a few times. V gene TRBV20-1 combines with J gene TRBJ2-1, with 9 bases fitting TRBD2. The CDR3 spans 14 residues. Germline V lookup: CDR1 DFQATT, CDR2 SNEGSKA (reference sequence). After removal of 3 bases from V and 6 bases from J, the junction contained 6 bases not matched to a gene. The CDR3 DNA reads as TGCAGTGCTAGCCTTAGCGGGAGTACCAATGAGCAGTTCTTC. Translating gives CSASLSGSTNEQFF.

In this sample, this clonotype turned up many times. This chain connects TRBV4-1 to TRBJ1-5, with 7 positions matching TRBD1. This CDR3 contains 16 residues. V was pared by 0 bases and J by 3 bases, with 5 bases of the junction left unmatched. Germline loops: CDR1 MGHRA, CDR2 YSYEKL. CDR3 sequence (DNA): TGCGCCAGCAGCCAAGATTGGGACAGAAACAATCAGCCCCAGCATTTT. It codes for CASSQDWDRNNQPQHF.

DNA of the CDR3: TGTGCCAGCAGCCAGGGGGAAAACTATGGCTACACCTTC. It specifies CASSQGENYGYTF. The chain links TRBV14 to TRBJ1-2, with D possibly TRBD1 on 5 matching bases. Per the germline V gene, CDR1 is SGHDN and CDR2 is FVKESK. Trimming took off 3 bases at V and 2 bases at J, with 7 bases between the two ends. This CDR3 spans 13 amino acids.

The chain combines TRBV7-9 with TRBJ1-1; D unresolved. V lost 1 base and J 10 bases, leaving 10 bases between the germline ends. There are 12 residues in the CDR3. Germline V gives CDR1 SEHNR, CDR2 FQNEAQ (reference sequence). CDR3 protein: CASSLEASRAFF. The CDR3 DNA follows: TGTGCCAGCAGCTTAGAGGCCAGCAGAGCTTTCTTT.

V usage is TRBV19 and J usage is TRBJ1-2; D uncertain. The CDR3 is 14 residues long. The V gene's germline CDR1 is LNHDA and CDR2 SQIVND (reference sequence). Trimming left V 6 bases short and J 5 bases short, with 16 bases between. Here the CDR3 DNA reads TGTGCCAGTAGGTCTAGAGGAACTCAATATGGCTACACCTTC. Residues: CASRSRGTQYGYTF.

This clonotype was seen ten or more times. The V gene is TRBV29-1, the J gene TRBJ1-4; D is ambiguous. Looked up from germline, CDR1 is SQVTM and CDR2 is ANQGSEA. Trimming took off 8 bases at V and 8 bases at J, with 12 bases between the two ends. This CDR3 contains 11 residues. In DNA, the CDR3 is TGCAGCACCGTAGTAAGGGAAAAACTGTTTTTT. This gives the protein CSTVVREKLFF. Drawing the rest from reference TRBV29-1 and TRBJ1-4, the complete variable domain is SAVISQKPSRDICQRGTSLTIQCQVDSQVTMMFWYRQQPGQSLTLIATANQGSEATYESGFVIDKFPISRPNLTFSTLTVSNMSPEDSSIYLCSTVVREKLFFGSGTQLSVL.

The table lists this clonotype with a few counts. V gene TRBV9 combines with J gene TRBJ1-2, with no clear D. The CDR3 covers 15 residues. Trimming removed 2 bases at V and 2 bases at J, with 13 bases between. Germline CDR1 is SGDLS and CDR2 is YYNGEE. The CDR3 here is CASSVEGRVNYGYTF. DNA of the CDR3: TGTGCCAGCAGCGTCGAGGGAAGAGTGAACTATGGCTACACCTTC.

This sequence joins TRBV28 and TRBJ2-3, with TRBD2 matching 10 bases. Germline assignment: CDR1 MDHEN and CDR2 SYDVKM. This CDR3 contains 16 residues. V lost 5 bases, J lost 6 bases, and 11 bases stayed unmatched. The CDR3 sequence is CASSMTSGLRVDTQYF. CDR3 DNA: TGTGCCAGCAGTATGACTAGCGGGTTAAGGGTGGATACGCAGTATTTT.

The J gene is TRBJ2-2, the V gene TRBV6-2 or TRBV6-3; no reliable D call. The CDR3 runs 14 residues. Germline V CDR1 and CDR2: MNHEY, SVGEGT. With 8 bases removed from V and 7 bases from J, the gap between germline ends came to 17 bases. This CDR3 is CASGDRHHGGELFF. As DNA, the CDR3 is TGTGCCAGCGGGGATAGACACCACGGCGGGGAGCTGTTTTTT.

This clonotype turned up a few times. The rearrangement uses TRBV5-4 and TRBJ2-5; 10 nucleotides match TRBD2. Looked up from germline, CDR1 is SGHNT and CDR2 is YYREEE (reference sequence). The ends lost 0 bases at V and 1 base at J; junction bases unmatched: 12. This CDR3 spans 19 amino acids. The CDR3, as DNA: TGTGCCAGCAGCTTGGTAGGTCGCCAACTAGCGGGACGCCAAGAGACCCAGTACTTC. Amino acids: CASSLVGRQLAGRQETQYF.

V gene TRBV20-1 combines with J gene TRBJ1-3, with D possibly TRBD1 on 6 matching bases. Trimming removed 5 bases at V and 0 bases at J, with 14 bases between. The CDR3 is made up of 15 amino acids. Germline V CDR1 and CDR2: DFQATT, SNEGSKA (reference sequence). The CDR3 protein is CSAGMGHNSGNTIYF. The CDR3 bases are TGCAGTGCTGGGATGGGACACAACTCTGGAAACACCATATATTTT.

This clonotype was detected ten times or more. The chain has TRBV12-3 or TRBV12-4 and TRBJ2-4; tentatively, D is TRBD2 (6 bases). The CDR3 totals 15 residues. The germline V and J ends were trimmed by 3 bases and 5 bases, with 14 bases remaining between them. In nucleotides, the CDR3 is TGTGCCAGCAGTTTTAAGGCGGGGAACGAAAACATTCAGTACTTC. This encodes CASSFKAGNENIQYF.

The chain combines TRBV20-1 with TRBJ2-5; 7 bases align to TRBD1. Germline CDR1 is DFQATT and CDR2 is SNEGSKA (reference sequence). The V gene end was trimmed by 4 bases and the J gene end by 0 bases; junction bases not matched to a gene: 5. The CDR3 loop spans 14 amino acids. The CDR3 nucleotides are TGCAGTGCTACCCCCGGGACAGACCAAGAGACCCAGTACTTC. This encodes CSATPGTDQETQYF.

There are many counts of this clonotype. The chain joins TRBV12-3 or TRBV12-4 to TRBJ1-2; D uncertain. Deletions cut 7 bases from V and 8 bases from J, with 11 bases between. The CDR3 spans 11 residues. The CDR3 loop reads CASTMAEGYTF. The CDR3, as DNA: TGTGCCAGCACCATGGCCGAGGGCTACACCTTC.

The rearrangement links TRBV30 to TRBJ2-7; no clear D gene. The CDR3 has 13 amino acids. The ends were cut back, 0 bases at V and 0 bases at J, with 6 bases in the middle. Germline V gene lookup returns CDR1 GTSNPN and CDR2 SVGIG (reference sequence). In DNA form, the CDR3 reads TGTGCCTGGAGTGTAGACCGCTCCTACGAGCAGTACGTC. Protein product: CAWSVDRSYEQYV.

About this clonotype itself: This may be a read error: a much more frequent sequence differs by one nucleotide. The CDR3 here is CASSLTGLAGSYNEQFF. CDR3 in DNA: TGTGCCAGCAGTTTAACGGGACTAGCGGGCTCCTACAATGAGCAGTTCTTC. The chain recombines TRBV6-5 with TRBJ2-1; 12 bases are a match to TRBD2. Germline V gene sequence: CDR1 MNHEY, CDR2 SVGAGI. This CDR3 contains 17 residues. The V and J ends lost 4 bases and 0 bases, in that order; junction bases with no gene match: 4.

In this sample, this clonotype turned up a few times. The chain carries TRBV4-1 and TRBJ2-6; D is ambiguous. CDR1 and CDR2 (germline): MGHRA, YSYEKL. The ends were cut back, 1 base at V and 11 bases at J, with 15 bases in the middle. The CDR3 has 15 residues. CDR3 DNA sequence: TGCGCCAGCAGCCAAGGATCGACTTTCGGTGACGTCCTGACTTTC. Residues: CASSQGSTFGDVLTF.

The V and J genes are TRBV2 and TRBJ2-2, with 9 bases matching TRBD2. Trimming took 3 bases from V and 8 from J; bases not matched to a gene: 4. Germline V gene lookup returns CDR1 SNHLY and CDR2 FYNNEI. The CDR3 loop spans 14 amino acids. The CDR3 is CASSETSGSGELFF. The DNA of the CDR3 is TGTGCCAGCAGTGAGACTAGCGGCTCAGGGGAGCTGTTTTTT.

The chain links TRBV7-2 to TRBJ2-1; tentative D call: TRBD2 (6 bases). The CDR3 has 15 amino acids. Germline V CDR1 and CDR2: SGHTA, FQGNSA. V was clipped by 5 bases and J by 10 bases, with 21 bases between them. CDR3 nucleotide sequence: TGTGCCAGCAGCCCCGGCGTGGAGGGATTCAGAGAGCAGTTCTTC. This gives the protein CASSPGVEGFREQFF.

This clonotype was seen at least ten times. This chain's CDR3 is CASSESWRGNGYTF. The CDR3 DNA sequence: TGTGCCAGCAGTGAATCGTGGAGGGGAAATGGCTACACCTTC. The V call is TRBV25-1, the J call TRBJ1-2, with D perhaps TRBD1 (5 bases). Trimming took off 1 base at V and 6 bases at J, with 12 bases between the two ends. Germline V CDR1 and CDR2: MGHDK, SYGVNS. This CDR3 has 14 residues.

CDR3: CASSFRGEVNEQFF. The CDR3 DNA follows: TGTGCCAGCAGCTTCCGCGGGGAGGTGAATGAGCAGTTCTTC. The chain employs TRBV5-6 and TRBJ2-1, with D possibly TRBD2 on 6 matching bases. The germline V gene encodes CDR1 SGHDT and CDR2 YYEEEE. The CDR3 has 14 residues. The V gene lost 2 bases and the J gene lost 7 bases, with 13 bases spanning the gap.

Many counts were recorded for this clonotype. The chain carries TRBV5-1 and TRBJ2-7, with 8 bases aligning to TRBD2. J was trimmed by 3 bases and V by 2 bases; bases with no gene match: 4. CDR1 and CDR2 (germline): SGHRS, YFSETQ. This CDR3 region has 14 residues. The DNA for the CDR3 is TGCGCCAGCAGCTTCAGTAGCGGGGACTACGAGCAGTACGTC. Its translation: CASSFSSGDYEQYV.

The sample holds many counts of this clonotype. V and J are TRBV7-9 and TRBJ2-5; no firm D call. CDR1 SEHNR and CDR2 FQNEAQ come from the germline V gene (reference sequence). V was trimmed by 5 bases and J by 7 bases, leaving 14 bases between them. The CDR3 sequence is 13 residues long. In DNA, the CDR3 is TGTGCCAGCAGCCAAGGTGGGGATCGGACCCAGTACTTC. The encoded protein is CASSQGGDRTQYF.